The T cell receptor (beta chain) described here comes from a study of T cells in Graves' hyperthyroidism and ophthalmopathy. The CDR3 runs to 15 residues. Trimming removed 10 bases at V and 2 bases at J, with 18 bases between. From germline, CDR1 is MNHEY and CDR2 SMNVEV (reference sequence). Authors of the study amplified TCR beta CDR3 regions from RNA transcripts. Carried out on the TCR CDR3, a first-round RT-PCR used the HTBI primer set. TCRdb itself ran the multiplex PCR reads through MiXCR, one entry per CDR3 protein. In the table there are almost 350,000 distinct CDR3 sequences, 18% of which are singletons. At least ten counts were recorded for this clonotype.

Sample: blood. The TCR originated in a woman aged 40 to 50 with Graves' ophthalmopathy. The chain carries TRBV27 and TRBJ1-5, with D perhaps matching TRBD1 (5 bases). CDR3 in DNA: TGTGCCACCAGAGACTCAGGGTTGGGCAATCAGCCCCAGCATTTT. It is translated as CATRDSGLGNQPQHF.